Below are 18 T cell receptor beta chains sequenced from a single sample in a study of technical replicates of blood from a few donors. Generated by immunoSEQ multiplex PCR, the TCRdb table keeps only in-frame clones and is missing some. Of 55,000 to 60,000 clones listed, 85% to 95% are singletons. The sequencing input was PBMCs. All receptors come from a human donor in good health. Some clones in this sample may be carry-over from other donors' samples.

The chain recombines TRBV9 with TRBJ1-6; D unresolved. Germline V CDR1 and CDR2: SGDLS, YYNGEE. The CDR3 is made up of 14 amino acids. The V end was cut by 4 bases, the J end by 5 bases, with 10 bases between. CDR3 in amino acids: CASSPQPNNSPLHF. CDR3 coding DNA: TGTGCCAGCAGCCCACAACCCAATAATTCACCCCTCCACTTT.

The chain is built from TRBV5-4 and TRBJ2-5; the match to TRBD2 covers 12 bases. This CDR3 has 16 amino acids. After removal of 4 bases from V and 3 bases from J, the junction contained 7 bases not matched to a gene. Germline V gives CDR1 SGHNT, CDR2 YYREEE (reference sequence). CDR3 DNA sequence: TGTGCCAGCAGCAAGACTAGCGGGGGACGCAAAGAGACCCAGTACTTC. Protein: CASSKTSGGRKETQYF.

The chain recombines TRBV20-1 with TRBJ2-1; D might be TRBD2 (5 bases). CDR1 DFQATT and CDR2 SNEGSKA come from the germline V gene (reference sequence). V was shortened by 8 bases and J by 9 bases, with 14 bases between the two germline ends. The CDR3 sequence is 11 residues long. The CDR3 DNA reads TGCAGTACTACCTGGAGGAGTGAGCAGTTCTTC. Amino acids: CSTTWRSEQFF.

The chain combines TRBV5-6 with TRBJ2-7; D uncertain. V lost 4 bases and J lost 3, with 5 bases in between. Germline values: CDR1 SGHDT, CDR2 YYEEEE. The CDR3 contains 11 residues. The CDR3 nucleotides read TGTGCCAGCAGCATTAGCTACGAGCAGTACTTC. It is translated as CASSISYEQYF.

This clone was counted once. The chain couples TRBV4-2 to TRBJ1-5, with TRBD1 as a possible D gene (6 bases). The CDR3 has 14 residues. Looked up from germline, CDR1 is LGHNA and CDR2 is YNFKEQ. V was cut by 3 bases and J by 6 bases, with 12 bases left in between. CDR3 DNA: TGTGCCAGCAGCCACACAGGGTTGGCTCAGCCCCAGCATTTT. Its translation: CASSHTGLAQPQHF.

This chain uses TRBV7-3 with TRBJ2-2; 12 bases match TRBD2. CDR1 is SGHTA and CDR2 is FQGTGA in the germline V gene. CDR3 length equals 15 residues. V lost 5 bases and J lost 5; bases outside the gene matches: 3. CDR3 protein: CASSPGLAGTGELFF. CDR3 DNA sequence: TGTGCCAGCAGCCCCGGACTAGCGGGAACCGGGGAGCTGTTTTTT.

The chain uses TRBV7-2 and TRBJ2-7; D is perhaps TRBD2 (5 bases). Looked up from germline, CDR1 is SGHTA and CDR2 is FQGNSA. V lost 6 bases and J lost 6, with 15 bases in between. This CDR3 has 13 residues. For the CDR3, the DNA is TGTGCCAGCAGTTCTCTGGTTGGGAGCGAGCAGTACTTC. Its translation is CASSSLVGSEQYF.

The gene calls are TRBV5-1 and TRBJ2-2; perhaps TRBD2 as D (5 bases). Germline CDR1 reads SGHRS; CDR2 reads YFSETQ. V shed 5 bases and J shed 5 bases, with 10 bases lying between them. The CDR3 loop spans 13 amino acids. DNA for the CDR3: TGCGCCAGCAGGAGCCGGACTACCGGGGAGCTGTTTTTT. It encodes CASRSRTTGELFF. Supplemented by reference TRBV5-1 and TRBJ2-2, the full variable domain reads KAGVTQTPRYLIKTRGQQVTLSCSPISGHRSVSWYQQTPGQGLQFLFEYFSETQRNKGNFPGRFSGRQFSNSRSEMNVSTLELGDSALYLCASRSRTTGELFFGEGSRLTVL.

The V gene is TRBV7-8, the J gene TRBJ2-3; 8 bases map to TRBD1. The ends lost 5 bases at V and 3 bases at J; junction bases unmatched: 10. Germline CDR1 and CDR2: SGHVS and FQNEAQ. The CDR3 sequence is 16 residues long. The CDR3 protein is CASSLRDRQRTDTQYF. The CDR3 DNA sequence: TGTGCCAGCAGCCTTCGGGACAGGCAAAGGACAGATACGCAGTATTTT.

The CDR3 here is CASSVGQGRTGNTIYF. Here the CDR3 DNA reads TGTGCCAGCAGCGTAGGACAGGGAAGAACTGGAAACACCATATATTTT. This sequence joins TRBV9 and TRBJ1-3, with 7 positions matching TRBD1. CDR3 length: 16 amino acids. CDR1 SGDLS and CDR2 YYNGEE come from the germline V gene. With 0 bases clipped from V and 2 bases from J, the junction kept 5 bases outside the gene matches. The complete variable domain, with remaining parts taken from reference TRBV9 and TRBJ1-3, reads DSGVTQTPKHLITATGQRVTLRCSPRSGDLSVYWYQQSLDQGLQFLIQYYNGEERAKGNILERFSAQQFPDLHSELNLSSLELGDSALYFCASSVGQGRTGNTIYFGEGSWLTVV.

The V and J genes are TRBV6-6 and TRBJ2-7; no clear D. The CDR3 contains 13 residues. Per the germline V gene, CDR1 is MNHNY and CDR2 is SVGAGI (reference sequence). V was cut by 5 bases and J by 3 bases, with 11 bases left in between. In DNA, the CDR3 is TGTGCCAGCAGTATCCAGGAAATCTACGAGCAGTACTTC. Amino acid sequence: CASSIQEIYEQYF.

V gene TRBV12-5 combines with J gene TRBJ2-1; 11 positions match TRBD2. V shed 2 bases and J 3 bases; nucleotides not matched to a gene: 0. The CDR3 loop spans 15 amino acids. From germline, CDR1 is LGHNT and CDR2 FRNRAP. CDR3 nucleotides: TGTGCTAGTGGTTTGACTAGCGGGGGCTACAATGAGCAGTTCTTC. It encodes CASGLTSGGYNEQFF.

A few counts support this clone. This chain joins TRBV4-3 and TRBJ2-1; TRBD2 is a possible D gene (6 bases). The germline V and J ends were trimmed by 3 bases and 2 bases, with 14 bases remaining between them. The CDR3 length is 16 residues. Germline V gene lookup returns CDR1 LGHNA and CDR2 YSLEER. DNA for the CDR3: TGCGCCAGCAGCCAGACTCGGGAGTCCGCCTACAATGAGCAGTTCTTC. Protein product: CASSQTRESAYNEQFF.

This rearrangement joins TRBV11-2 to TRBJ2-5; D is unclear. The V end was cut by 2 bases, the J end by 5 bases, with 12 bases between. The CDR3 is 14 amino acids. Germline lookup yields CDR1 SGHAT and CDR2 FQNNGV. The CDR3 DNA reads as TGTGCCAGCAGCTTATTCGGTACCAGGGAGACCCAGTACTTC. This encodes CASSLFGTRETQYF.

The CDR3 spells CASSPRTPTNSNQPQHF. For the CDR3, the DNA is TGTGCCAGCTCACCACGGACACCTACCAATAGCAATCAGCCCCAGCATTTT. The J gene is TRBJ1-5, the V gene TRBV18; D might be TRBD1 (5 bases). CDR1 KGHSH and CDR2 LQKENI come from the germline V gene. CDR3 length equals 17 residues. Between the trimmed V and J ends, which lost 1 base and 0 bases, there was a span of 13 bases.

V and J are TRBV4-3 and TRBJ2-6, with a possible D match to TRBD2 (5 bases). The CDR3 is made up of 15 amino acids. The V end was cut by 8 bases, the J end by 2 bases, with 13 bases between. The germline V gene has CDR1 LGHNA and CDR2 YSLEER. CDR3 sequence reads: CASGTLRAGANVLTF. CDR3 sequence (DNA): TGCGCCAGCGGTACTTTGAGGGCTGGGGCCAACGTCCTGACTTTC.

The chain combines TRBV18 with TRBJ2-3; 9 bases fit TRBD2. The CDR3 length is 17 residues. Losses at the gene ends were 6 bases for V and 4 bases for J; bases not matched to a gene: 14. Per germline, CDR1 KGHSH and CDR2 LQKENI. CDR3 protein: CASSSTRSGGTADTQYF. The CDR3 DNA reads TGTGCCAGCTCCTCAACTCGGAGCGGGGGGACCGCAGATACGCAGTATTTT.

The chain links TRBV5-1 to TRBJ2-5, with 12 bases aligning to TRBD1. Germline CDR1 and CDR2: SGHRS and YFSETQ. With V trimmed by 3 bases and J by 5 bases, 8 bases remained unmatched. The CDR3 is 16 residues long. CDR3 sequence: CASSSRRDRGRETQYF. The CDR3, as DNA: TGCGCCAGCAGCTCGAGAAGGGACAGGGGGCGGGAGACCCAGTACTTC.